A selection of T cell receptor beta chains follows, all from one sample in a study of T-cell memory formation after mild COVID-19. TCRdb analysed the 5' RACE reads with MiXCR anew, one entry per CDR3 protein. Of 450,000 to 650,000 distinct CDR3 sequences in the sample, approximately 21% were seen once. Sequenced input: PBMCs or a T cell subset sorted from them (not recorded which). All receptors come from an adult woman who had mild COVID-19 (a few samples of this study predate the infection). Cell type and time point are not known. Both conserved end residues are part of each CDR3. A D gene is named only where the DNA matches it firmly. Not all rows give a size; the values are once, few, many and, for expanded clones, a class.

j_gene: TRBJ2-5; abundance: .; d_gene: TRBD2; v_gene: TRBV15; CDR3nt: TGTGCCACCAGCAGAGATCAGCTAGCGGAGGAGACCCAGTACTTC; CDR3aa: CATSRDQLAEETQYF
j_gene: TRBJ2-7; abundance: .; d_gene: .; v_gene: TRBV25-1; CDR3nt: TGTGCCAGCAGTGAACACGACCGGCAGCCCGTCGGCTACGAGCAGTACTTC; CDR3aa: CASSEHDRQPVGYEQYF
j_gene: TRBJ2-4; abundance: .; d_gene: .; v_gene: TRBV20-1; CDR3nt: TGCAGTGCTAGACCGGGAACTACAGCAAACATTCAGTACTTC; CDR3aa: CSARPGTTANIQYF
j_gene: TRBJ2-1; abundance: .; d_gene: .; v_gene: TRBV7-8; CDR3nt: TGTGCCAGCAGCTTAGCGCATAGGGGGGGAATTTACAATGAGCAGTTCTTC; CDR3aa: CASSLAHRGGIYNEQFF
j_gene: TRBJ2-1; abundance: few; d_gene: TRBD2; v_gene: TRBV7-9; CDR3nt: TGTGCCAGCAGCCACCGAGCGGGAGAGAGGGTGAATGAGCAGTTCTTC; CDR3aa: CASSHRAGERVNEQFF
j_gene: TRBJ1-2; abundance: many; d_gene: .; v_gene: TRBV10-3; CDR3nt: TGTGCCATCAGTGAAGGGCCTGGGCATGGCTACACCTTC; CDR3aa: CAISEGPGHGYTF
j_gene: TRBJ2-5; abundance: .; d_gene: .; v_gene: TRBV2; CDR3nt: TGTGCCAGCAGCTACACAGGAGGGCAAGAGACCCAGTACTTC; CDR3aa: CASSYTGGQETQYF
j_gene: TRBJ1-1; abundance: .; d_gene: .; v_gene: TRBV5-6; CDR3nt: TGTGCCAGCGGTAATCCCGGGACGTTGATGAACACTGAAGCTTTCTTT; CDR3aa: CASGNPGTLMNTEAFF
j_gene: TRBJ2-2; abundance: .; d_gene: .; v_gene: TRBV3-1; CDR3nt: TGTGCCAGCAGCCAAGTCCCCCCTTCCGGGGAGCTGTTTTTT; CDR3aa: CASSQVPPSGELFF
j_gene: TRBJ1-2; abundance: .; d_gene: .; v_gene: TRBV29-1; CDR3nt: TGCAGCGTCGAGACGGGATATGGCTACACCTTC; CDR3aa: CSVETGYGYTF
j_gene: TRBJ1-3; abundance: .; d_gene: TRBD1; v_gene: TRBV9; CDR3nt: TGTGCCAGCAGCGTCGACAGGGCAGGAGGAAACACCATATATTTT; CDR3aa: CASSVDRAGGNTIYF
j_gene: TRBJ2-2; abundance: .; d_gene: .; v_gene: TRBV29-1; CDR3nt: TGCAGCGTTGCTGAGGGAGGAAAAACCGGGGAGCTGTTTTTT; CDR3aa: CSVAEGGKTGELFF
j_gene: TRBJ1-1; abundance: .; d_gene: .; v_gene: TRBV7-8; CDR3nt: TGTGCCAGCAGCTTCGGGTTCCGGGCTGAAGCTTTCTTT; CDR3aa: CASSFGFRAEAFF
j_gene: TRBJ2-7; abundance: few; d_gene: .; v_gene: TRBV14; CDR3nt: TGTGCCAGCAGCCAAGGTCGAGGGGCCGGCTACGAGCAGTACTTC; CDR3aa: CASSQGRGAGYEQYF
j_gene: TRBJ1-6; abundance: .; d_gene: .; v_gene: TRBV9; CDR3nt: TGTGCCAGCAGCGCAGGGAATTCACCCCTCCACTTT; CDR3aa: CASSAGNSPLHF
j_gene: TRBJ2-6; abundance: .; d_gene: .; v_gene: TRBV5-1; CDR3nt: TGCGCCAGCAGCCCGACGACAGGCCCCGTCTCTGGGGCCAACGTCCTGACTTTC; CDR3aa: CASSPTTGPVSGANVLTF
j_gene: TRBJ1-1; abundance: few; d_gene: .; v_gene: TRBV20-1; CDR3nt: TGCAGTGCTAGGGTCGGGGGGCGAGGTTTAGGTGGTACTGAAGCTTTCTTT; CDR3aa: CSARVGGRGLGGTEAFF
j_gene: TRBJ2-1; abundance: few; d_gene: .; v_gene: TRBV7-6; CDR3nt: TGTGCCAGCAGCTTAGAATTCAACAATGAGCAGTTCTTC; CDR3aa: CASSLEFNNEQFF
j_gene: TRBJ2-1; abundance: few; d_gene: .; v_gene: TRBV18; CDR3nt: TGTGCCAGCTCTACCAATGAGCAGTTCTTC; CDR3aa: CASSTNEQFF
j_gene: TRBJ1-2; abundance: .; d_gene: TRBD1; v_gene: TRBV3-1; CDR3nt: TGTGCCAGCAGCCAAGCCGGGACAGGGGGCATAGGTTATGGCTACACCTTC; CDR3aa: CASSQAGTGGIGYGYTF
j_gene: TRBJ1-3; abundance: .; d_gene: .; v_gene: TRBV12-3/TRBV12-4; CDR3nt: TGTGCCAGCAGGCCCCCTACTTCAAACACCATATATTTT; CDR3aa: CASRPPTSNTIYF
j_gene: TRBJ1-5; abundance: .; d_gene: .; v_gene: TRBV29-1; CDR3nt: TGCAGCGTTGTTTGGGGGAACAATCAGCCCCAGCATTTT; CDR3aa: CSVVWGNNQPQHF
j_gene: TRBJ2-5; abundance: .; d_gene: TRBD2; v_gene: TRBV5-8; CDR3nt: TGTGCCAGCAGCTTGGGCGGGACTAGCGGGAGTGGAAAAGAGACCCAGTACTTC; CDR3aa: CASSLGGTSGSGKETQYF
j_gene: TRBJ2-7; abundance: many; d_gene: TRBD1; v_gene: TRBV5-1; CDR3nt: TGCGCCAGCAGCTTGATCTCCGCTTGGACAGGGTTTATCCTGAAGCAGTACTTC; CDR3aa: CASSLISAWTGFILKQYF
j_gene: TRBJ1-2; abundance: .; d_gene: .; v_gene: TRBV12-3/TRBV12-4; CDR3nt: TGTGCCAGCAGCCTCGGGGAGGGCAACTATGGCTACACCTTC; CDR3aa: CASSLGEGNYGYTF
j_gene: TRBJ1-2; abundance: .; d_gene: TRBD1; v_gene: TRBV7-9; CDR3nt: TGTGCCAGCAGCTTCTCGGGACAGGGGGTAAACTATGGCTACACCTTC; CDR3aa: CASSFSGQGVNYGYTF
j_gene: TRBJ2-7; abundance: .; d_gene: .; v_gene: TRBV5-1; CDR3nt: TGCGCCAGCAGCCTAACCCGACAGGACTGGTCCTACGAGCAGTACTTC; CDR3aa: CASSLTRQDWSYEQYF
j_gene: TRBJ2-2; abundance: .; d_gene: .; v_gene: TRBV12-3/TRBV12-4; CDR3nt: TGTGCCAGCCATGAGCTAGGGGGGGAGCTGTTTTTT; CDR3aa: CASHELGGELFF
j_gene: TRBJ2-1; abundance: few; d_gene: TRBD1; v_gene: TRBV5-1; CDR3nt: TGCGCCAGCAGCTCAGTGTTTTCTGGGACAGGGAACAATGAGCAGTTCTTC; CDR3aa: CASSSVFSGTGNNEQFF
j_gene: TRBJ1-2; abundance: few; d_gene: .; v_gene: TRBV5-1; CDR3nt: TGCGCCAGCAGCTCACCAGACAGCGTCTACACCTTC; CDR3aa: CASSSPDSVYTF
j_gene: TRBJ1-1; abundance: few; d_gene: .; v_gene: TRBV29-1; CDR3nt: TGCAGCGTTGCGGACAGCGCCTTGAATGCTTTCTTT; CDR3aa: CSVADSALNAFF
j_gene: TRBJ2-1; abundance: .; d_gene: TRBD2; v_gene: TRBV20-1; CDR3nt: TGCAGTGCTAGGGGGGGAAGCGGGGGAATCTACAATGAGCAGTTCTTC; CDR3aa: CSARGGSGGIYNEQFF
j_gene: TRBJ2-2; abundance: few; d_gene: .; v_gene: TRBV11-1; CDR3nt: TGTGCCAGCGGCGGGGCACAGGGAACGAACACCGGGGAGCTGTTTTTT; CDR3aa: CASGGAQGTNTGELFF
j_gene: TRBJ2-2; abundance: .; d_gene: .; v_gene: TRBV11-3; CDR3nt: TGTGCCAGCAGCCCGATCTCGCTTATAGGCCGCCCGTCGAGCGGGGAGCTGTTTTTT; CDR3aa: CASSPISLIGRPSSGELFF
j_gene: TRBJ2-7; abundance: .; d_gene: TRBD1; v_gene: TRBV6-5; CDR3nt: TGTGCCAGCAGTTACGGCGCAATCCCGGGACAGGGGAGTTACGAGCAGTACTTC; CDR3aa: CASSYGAIPGQGSYEQYF
j_gene: TRBJ2-4; abundance: .; d_gene: .; v_gene: TRBV5-6; CDR3nt: TGTGCCAGCAGCTTTCGGGGGATAGCCAAAAACATTCAGTACTTC; CDR3aa: CASSFRGIAKNIQYF
j_gene: TRBJ2-7; abundance: .; d_gene: TRBD1; v_gene: TRBV9; CDR3nt: TGTGCCAGCAGCGACGGGACAGGGGACTACGAGCAGTACTTC; CDR3aa: CASSDGTGDYEQYF
j_gene: TRBJ2-2; abundance: .; d_gene: TRBD1; v_gene: TRBV4-3; CDR3nt: TGCGCCAGCAGCCAAGATATCGGGACAGGGATTCACACCGGGGAGCTGTTTTTT; CDR3aa: CASSQDIGTGIHTGELFF
j_gene: TRBJ2-1; abundance: many; d_gene: .; v_gene: TRBV18; CDR3nt: TGTGCCAGCTCACCAGGTGGAGGGTCTTCCTACAATGAGCAGTTCTTC; CDR3aa: CASSPGGGSSYNEQFF
j_gene: TRBJ2-3; abundance: .; d_gene: .; v_gene: TRBV7-6; CDR3nt: TGTGCCAGCAGCCCCTTAGAGCATTTTACGCAGTATTTT; CDR3aa: CASSPLEHFTQYF
j_gene: TRBJ2-3; abundance: few; d_gene: TRBD2; v_gene: TRBV27; CDR3nt: TGTGCCAGCAAACTAGCGGGTCCCACAGATACGCAGTATTTT; CDR3aa: CASKLAGPTDTQYF
j_gene: TRBJ1-1; abundance: .; d_gene: .; v_gene: TRBV6-5; CDR3nt: TGTGCCAGCAGTTACTCGATCCGCGGGACATACAAGGCTTTCTTT; CDR3aa: CASSYSIRGTYKAFF
j_gene: TRBJ2-7; abundance: few; d_gene: .; v_gene: TRBV20-1; CDR3nt: TGCAGTGGGGGGGGCACTTACTACGAGCAGTACTTC; CDR3aa: CSGGGTYYEQYF
j_gene: TRBJ2-5; abundance: few; d_gene: TRBD1; v_gene: TRBV19; CDR3nt: TGTGCCAGTAGTATAGGTTCGGGACAGCAAGAGACCCAGTACTTC; CDR3aa: CASSIGSGQQETQYF
j_gene: TRBJ2-7; abundance: .; d_gene: .; v_gene: TRBV6-5; CDR3nt: TGTGCCAGCAGTGCATCCAGGGGAGGCGAGCAGTACTTC; CDR3aa: CASSASRGGEQYF
j_gene: TRBJ1-5; abundance: few; d_gene: .; v_gene: TRBV10-3; CDR3nt: TGTGCCATCAGTGAGGGGGCGGGCAATCAGCCCCAGCATTTT; CDR3aa: CAISEGAGNQPQHF
j_gene: TRBJ2-3; abundance: .; d_gene: .; v_gene: TRBV27; CDR3nt: TGTGCCAGCAGTCTTGCAGACGGACTCTTCACAGATACGCAGTATTTT; CDR3aa: CASSLADGLFTDTQYF
j_gene: TRBJ2-5; abundance: .; d_gene: TRBD1; v_gene: TRBV3-1; CDR3nt: TGTGCCAGCAGCCCCACCTCCGAACCGGGACAGGACCAAGAGACCCAGTACTTC; CDR3aa: CASSPTSEPGQDQETQYF
j_gene: TRBJ2-5; abundance: .; d_gene: TRBD2; v_gene: TRBV7-9; CDR3nt: TGTGCCAGCAGCGTAGGGACTAGCGGTTCGGGAGAGACCCAGTACTTC; CDR3aa: CASSVGTSGSGETQYF
j_gene: TRBJ1-5; abundance: few; d_gene: TRBD1; v_gene: TRBV6-6; CDR3nt: TGTGCCAGCAGCGAAGCAGGGGGCGATCAGCCCCAGCATTTT; CDR3aa: CASSEAGGDQPQHF
j_gene: TRBJ2-5; abundance: .; d_gene: TRBD2; v_gene: TRBV3-1; CDR3nt: TGTGCCAGCAGCCAGGCGGGACTAGCGGGGAGAGAGACCCAGTACTTC; CDR3aa: CASSQAGLAGRETQYF